The present T cell receptor (beta chain) was sequenced within a study of cytomegalovirus exposure and HLA in healthy donors. Whole-study results and caveats: For most TCR beta V segments, an earlier analysis put the productive rate at about 87% or about 30% of the time.

With 60 Vbeta and 13 Jbeta primers, the PCR was carried out. Sequenced by immunoSEQ multiplex PCR; TCRdb stores in-frame clones only, minus some. The repertoire holds about 110,000 clones, with about 76% as singletons. Trimming took 9 bases from V and 6 from J, leaving 11 bases between them. Germline assignment: CDR1 MDHEN and CDR2 SYDVKM. CDR3 size: 11 residues. This clone was counted between two and nine times. What it recognizes is unknown. The origin of this receptor is a woman between 45 and 65 years old in good health and CMV-seropositive. Sequencing used PBMCs. This rearrangement joins TRBV28 to TRBJ1-2; TRBD1 is a possible D gene (5 bases). The CDR3 sequence is CASKGGDGYTF. The CDR3 nucleotides are TGTGCCAGTAAGGGAGGGGATGGCTACACCTTC.